These T cell receptor beta chains were read from a single sample in a study of graft-versus-host responses after intestinal transplantation. These receptors have no known antigen. The table came from immunoSEQ multiplex PCR; TCRdb's copy has only in-frame clones and leaves some out. The repertoire holds tens of thousands of clones, with 85% to 95% as singletons. This specimen consisted of unstimulated CD4+ T cells sorted from spleen or lymph node cells, obtained before transplant. These TCRs come from a human donor who was the organ donor for an intestinal transplant. The CDR3 runs from the conserved cysteine through the conserved F or W. D genes are given only for firm matches. Some rows have no size entry. The others give once, few or many, or a class for an expanded clone.

CDR3: CASSVGGNTGELFF; DNA: TGTGCCAGCAGTGTAGGCGGAAACACCGGGGAGCTGTTTTTT; V: TRBV2; D: -; J: TRBJ2-2; size: -
CDR3: CASRGPNTGELFF; DNA: TGCGCCAGCAGGGGGCCTAACACCGGGGAGCTGTTTTTT; V: TRBV4-1; D: -; J: TRBJ2-2; size: -
CDR3: CASLIWVQGGYEQYF; DNA: TGTGCCAGCCTCATTTGGGTACAGGGGGGCTACGAGCAGTACTTC; V: TRBV28; D: TRBD1; J: TRBJ2-7; size: -
CDR3: CASSQDPAGEQETQYF; DNA: TGTGCCAGCAGCCAAGATCCAGCGGGAGAACAAGAGACCCAGTACTTC; V: TRBV4-2; D: TRBD2; J: TRBJ2-5; size: -
CDR3: CASSPRTNTGELFF; DNA: TGCGCCAGCAGCCCAAGGACCAACACCGGGGAGCTGTTTTTT; V: TRBV4-1; D: -; J: TRBJ2-2; size: -
CDR3: CASSVNPYSGRGTDTQYF; DNA: TGTGCCAGCAGCGTGAACCCTTATAGCGGGAGGGGCACAGATACGCAGTATTTT; V: TRBV9; D: TRBD2; J: TRBJ2-3; size: -
CDR3: CASSVSGDRVDNEQFF; DNA: TGTGCCAGCAGCGTAAGCGGGGACAGGGTTGACAATGAGCAGTTCTTC; V: TRBV9; D: TRBD1; J: TRBJ2-1; size: -
CDR3: CASSLSRGWRLYEQYF; DNA: TGTGCCAGCAGTTTATCCCGGGGCTGGAGGCTCTACGAGCAGTACTTC; V: TRBV28; D: -; J: TRBJ2-7; size: -
CDR3: CASSRDTYEQYF; DNA: TGTGCCAGCAGCCGAGACACCTACGAGCAGTACTTC; V: TRBV7-9; D: -; J: TRBJ2-7; size: -
CDR3: CASSQDRSYQETQYF; DNA: TGTGCCAGCAGCCAGGACAGGTCGTACCAAGAGACCCAGTACTTC; V: TRBV7-9; D: TRBD1; J: TRBJ2-5; size: few
CDR3: CASSRRQVTDTQYF; DNA: TGTGCCAGCAGTCGGAGACAGGTCACAGATACGCAGTATTTT; V: TRBV6-5; D: -; J: TRBJ2-3; size: -
CDR3: CSVDRVGGRGNNEQFF; DNA: TGCAGCGTTGACAGGGTTGGCGGGAGGGGGAACAATGAGCAGTTCTTC; V: TRBV29-1; D: TRBD2; J: TRBJ2-1; size: -
CDR3: CASSYPAGGNYEQYF; DNA: TGTGCCAGCAGTTACCCAGCGGGGGGCAACTACGAGCAGTACTTC; V: TRBV6-6; D: TRBD2; J: TRBJ2-7; size: -
CDR3: CASSAADTQYF; DNA: TGTGCCAGCTCCGCGGCAGATACGCAGTATTTT; V: TRBV7-2; D: -; J: TRBJ2-3; size: -
CDR3: CASSRGREMNTEAFF; DNA: TGTGCCAGCAGTAGGGGGCGCGAAATGAACACTGAAGCTTTCTTT; V: TRBV6-1; D: TRBD1; J: TRBJ1-1; size: -
CDR3: CASSYGTGNIQYF; DNA: TGTGCCAGCAGTTACGGGACAGGGAACATTCAGTACTTC; V: TRBV6-5; D: TRBD1; J: TRBJ2-4; size: -
CDR3: CASSAGPPPSYEQYF; DNA: TGTGCCAGCAGTGCTGGCCCTCCCCCCTCCTACGAGCAGTACTTC; V: TRBV2; D: -; J: TRBJ2-7; size: once
CDR3: CASSPGPAALRNTGELFF; DNA: TGTGCCAGCAGCCCTGGGCCTGCGGCCCTTCGGAACACCGGGGAGCTGTTTTTT; V: TRBV5-5; D: -; J: TRBJ2-2; size: -
CDR3: CASSITRMGGYTF; DNA: TGTGCCAGTAGTATAACCCGGATGGGTGGCTACACCTTC; V: TRBV19; D: -; J: TRBJ1-2; size: -
CDR3: CASSRPAGGQETQYF; DNA: TGTGCCAGCAGCCGGCCAGCGGGAGGGCAAGAGACCCAGTACTTC; V: TRBV6-1; D: TRBD2; J: TRBJ2-5; size: -
CDR3: CASSNRVQVGYGNQPQHF; DNA: TGTGCCAGTAGTAACAGGGTCCAAGTAGGTTATGGCAATCAGCCCCAGCATTTT; V: TRBV19; D: -; J: TRBJ1-5; size: -
CDR3: CASSLDGGGRGPGNTIYF; DNA: TGCGCCAGCAGCTTGGATGGGGGCGGCAGGGGGCCGGGAAACACCATATATTTT; V: TRBV5-1; D: TRBD1; J: TRBJ1-3; size: -
CDR3: CASSFARLTYNEQFF; DNA: TGTGCCAGCAGCTTTGCCAGACTGACCTACAATGAGCAGTTCTTC; V: TRBV7-2; D: -; J: TRBJ2-1; size: -
CDR3: CASSTLFVVGANEQFF; DNA: TGTGCCAGCAGTACCCTGTTCGTGGTCGGGGCCAATGAGCAGTTCTTC; V: TRBV28; D: -; J: TRBJ2-1; size: -
CDR3: CASSPPSGVISSSYNEQFF; DNA: TGTGCCAGCAGTCCGCCTAGCGGGGTAATCTCTAGCTCCTACAATGAGCAGTTCTTC; V: TRBV27; D: TRBD2; J: TRBJ2-1; size: -
CDR3: CASSQGADGELFF; DNA: TGTGCCAGCAGTCAGGGGGCGGACGGGGAGCTGTTTTTT; V: TRBV6-1; D: TRBD1; J: TRBJ2-2; size: -
CDR3: CASSKNRKHYEQYF; DNA: TGTGCCAGCAGCAAAAATCGGAAGCACTACGAGCAGTACTTC; V: TRBV21-1; D: -; J: TRBJ2-7; size: -
CDR3: CASSGHNYGYTF; DNA: TGTGCCAGCAGTGGACACAACTATGGCTACACCTTC; V: TRBV2; D: -; J: TRBJ1-2; size: once
CDR3: CASSVETPGLLRQPQHF; DNA: TGTGCCAGCAGCGTAGAAACTCCGGGCCTCCTAAGACAGCCCCAGCATTTT; V: TRBV9; D: -; J: TRBJ1-5; size: -
CDR3: CASSRSPGTELFF; DNA: TGTGCCAGTAGTCGAAGCCCCGGAACGGAACTGTTTTTT; V: TRBV19; D: -; J: TRBJ1-4; size: -
CDR3: CASSSGLLPYEQYF; DNA: TGTGCCAGCAGTTCAGGACTTCTACCCTACGAGCAGTACTTC; V: TRBV6-5; D: -; J: TRBJ2-7; size: once
CDR3: CASSRDVANTGELFF; DNA: TGTGCCAGCAGCCGGGACGTGGCGAACACCGGGGAGCTGTTTTTT; V: TRBV6-5; D: -; J: TRBJ2-2; size: -
CDR3: CASSTSKNIQYF; DNA: TGTGCCAGCAGTACATCCAAAAACATTCAGTACTTC; V: TRBV28; D: -; J: TRBJ2-4; size: -
CDR3: CASSLDTLLGETQYF; DNA: TGCGCCAGCAGCTTGGACACCTTATTAGGAGAGACCCAGTACTTC; V: TRBV4-1; D: -; J: TRBJ2-5; size: -
CDR3: CASSFYRLDSYNEQFF; DNA: TGTGCCAGCAGTTTTTACAGATTAGACTCCTACAATGAGCAGTTCTTC; V: TRBV28; D: -; J: TRBJ2-1; size: -
CDR3: CASSPYAGLSYEQYF; DNA: TGTGCCAGCAGCCCCTACGCAGGACTGAGTTACGAGCAGTACTTC; V: TRBV5-4; D: -; J: TRBJ2-7; size: once
CDR3: CASSGLAGETQYF; DNA: TGCGCCAGCAGCGGACTAGCGGGAGAGACCCAGTACTTC; V: TRBV5-1; D: TRBD2; J: TRBJ2-5; size: -
CDR3: CASSLSSYEQYF; DNA: TGTGCCAGCAGTTTATCCTCCTACGAGCAGTACTTC; V: TRBV27; D: -; J: TRBJ2-7; size: -
CDR3: CASNSGQGYNEQFF; DNA: TGTGCCAGTAACTCGGGACAGGGCTACAATGAGCAGTTCTTC; V: TRBV19; D: TRBD1; J: TRBJ2-1; size: once
CDR3: CASSELAGKTYQETQYF; DNA: TGTGCCAGCAGTGAGCTAGCGGGAAAAACGTACCAAGAGACCCAGTACTTC; V: TRBV6-1; D: TRBD2; J: TRBJ2-5; size: -
CDR3: CSARLANEQFF; DNA: TGCAGTGCTAGACTAGCCAATGAGCAGTTCTTC; V: TRBV20-1; D: -; J: TRBJ2-1; size: -
CDR3: CARSDLGTEAFF; DNA: TGTGCCCGGTCCGACCTCGGGACAGAAGCTTTCTTT; V: TRBV30; D: -; J: TRBJ1-1; size: -
CDR3: CSILRGWQETQYF; DNA: TGCAGCATACTCCGGGGGTGGCAAGAGACCCAGTACTTC; V: TRBV29-1; D: -; J: TRBJ2-5; size: -
CDR3: CASSPRFSGTIYNEQFF; DNA: TGTGCCAGTAGTCCCCGCTTTAGCGGGACGATCTACAATGAGCAGTTCTTC; V: TRBV19; D: TRBD2; J: TRBJ2-1; size: -
CDR3: CASSQDYGRAADTQYF; DNA: TGCGCCAGCAGCCAAGACTACGGGAGGGCCGCGGATACGCAGTATTTT; V: TRBV4-1; D: TRBD2; J: TRBJ2-3; size: -
CDR3: CASSHPGTGSGNTIYF; DNA: TGTGCCAGCAGCCACCCCGGGACGGGGTCTGGAAACACCATATATTTT; V: TRBV28; D: -; J: TRBJ1-3; size: once